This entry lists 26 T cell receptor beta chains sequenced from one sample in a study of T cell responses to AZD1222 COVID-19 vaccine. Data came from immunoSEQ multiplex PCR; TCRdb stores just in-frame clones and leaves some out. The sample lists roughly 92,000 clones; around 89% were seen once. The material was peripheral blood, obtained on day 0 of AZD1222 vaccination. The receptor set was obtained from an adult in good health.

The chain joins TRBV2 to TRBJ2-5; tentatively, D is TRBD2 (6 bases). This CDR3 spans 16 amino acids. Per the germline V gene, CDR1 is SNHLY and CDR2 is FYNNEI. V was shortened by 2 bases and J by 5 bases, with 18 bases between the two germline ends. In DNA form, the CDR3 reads TGTGCCAGCAGTGAAAAGCTAGCGCTAGTGGGCGAGACCCAGTACTTC. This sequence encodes CASSEKLALVGETQYF.

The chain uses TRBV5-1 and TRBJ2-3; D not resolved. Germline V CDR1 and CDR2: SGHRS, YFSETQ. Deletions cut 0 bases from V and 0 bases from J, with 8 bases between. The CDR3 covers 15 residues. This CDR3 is CASSLGGGSTDTQYF. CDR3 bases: TGCGCCAGCAGCTTGGGTGGCGGTAGCACAGATACGCAGTATTTT.

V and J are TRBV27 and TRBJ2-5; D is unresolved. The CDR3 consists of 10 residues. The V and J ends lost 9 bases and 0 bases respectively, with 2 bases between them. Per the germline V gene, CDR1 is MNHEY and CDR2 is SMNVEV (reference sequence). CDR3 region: CASNQETQYF. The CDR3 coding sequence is TGTGCCAGTAACCAAGAGACCCAGTACTTC.

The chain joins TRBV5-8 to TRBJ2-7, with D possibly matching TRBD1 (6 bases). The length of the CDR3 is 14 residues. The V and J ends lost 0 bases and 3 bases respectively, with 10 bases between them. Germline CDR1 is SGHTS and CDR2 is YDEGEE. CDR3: CASSLGTGHYEQYF. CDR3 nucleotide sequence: TGTGCCAGCAGCTTGGGCACGGGACACTACGAGCAGTACTTC. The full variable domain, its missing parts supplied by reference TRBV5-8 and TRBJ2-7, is EAGVTQSPTHLIKTRGQQATLRCSPISGHTSVYWYQQALGLGLQFLLWYDEGEERNRGNFPPRFSGRQFPNYSSELNVNALELEDSALYLCASSLGTGHYEQYFGPGTRLTVT.

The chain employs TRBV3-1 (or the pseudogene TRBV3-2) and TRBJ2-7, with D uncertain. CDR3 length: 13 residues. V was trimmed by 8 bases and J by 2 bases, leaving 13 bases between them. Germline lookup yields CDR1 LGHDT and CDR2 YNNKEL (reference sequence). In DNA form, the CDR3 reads TGTGCCAGCTCTTTGGCCGGTCCCTACGAGCAGTACTTC. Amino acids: CASSLAGPYEQYF.

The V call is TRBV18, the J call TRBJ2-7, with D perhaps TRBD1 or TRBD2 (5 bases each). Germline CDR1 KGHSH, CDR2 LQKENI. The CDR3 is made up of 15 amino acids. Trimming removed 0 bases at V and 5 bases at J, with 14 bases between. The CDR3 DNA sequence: TGTGCCAGCTCACCACCTCAGGGACGAGGGCACGAGCAGTACTTC. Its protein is CASSPPQGRGHEQYF.

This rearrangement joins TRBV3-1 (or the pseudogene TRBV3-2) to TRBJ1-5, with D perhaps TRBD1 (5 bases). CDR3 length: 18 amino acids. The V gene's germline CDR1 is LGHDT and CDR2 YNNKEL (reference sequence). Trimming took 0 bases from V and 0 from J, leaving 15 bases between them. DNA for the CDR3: TGTGCCAGCAGCCAAGATCGGCCTCGGGGGGATAGCAATCAGCCCCAGCATTTT. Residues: CASSQDRPRGDSNQPQHF.

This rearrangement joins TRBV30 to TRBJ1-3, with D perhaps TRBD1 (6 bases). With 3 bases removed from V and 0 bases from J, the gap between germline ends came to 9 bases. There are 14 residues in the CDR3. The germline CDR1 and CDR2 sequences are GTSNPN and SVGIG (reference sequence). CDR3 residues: CAWSPRGSGNTIYF. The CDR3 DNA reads TGTGCCTGGAGCCCCAGGGGCTCTGGAAACACCATATATTTT. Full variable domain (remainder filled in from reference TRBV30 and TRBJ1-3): SQTIHQWPATLVQPVGSPLSLECTVEGTSNPNLYWYRQAAGRGLQLLFYSVGIGQISSEVPQNLSASRPQDRQFILSSKKLLLSDSGFYLCAWSPRGSGNTIYFGEGSWLTVV.

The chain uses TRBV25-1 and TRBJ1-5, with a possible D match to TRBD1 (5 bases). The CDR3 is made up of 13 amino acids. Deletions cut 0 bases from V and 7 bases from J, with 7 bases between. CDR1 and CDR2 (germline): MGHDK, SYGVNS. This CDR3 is CASSEYQGQPQHF. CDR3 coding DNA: TGTGCCAGCAGTGAATATCAGGGCCAGCCCCAGCATTTT.

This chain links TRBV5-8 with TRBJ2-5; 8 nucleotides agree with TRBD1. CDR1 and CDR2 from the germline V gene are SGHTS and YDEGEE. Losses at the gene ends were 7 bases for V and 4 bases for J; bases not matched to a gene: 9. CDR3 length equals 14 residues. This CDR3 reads CASGTGQGGETQYF. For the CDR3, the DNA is TGTGCCAGCGGCACAGGACAGGGAGGAGAGACCCAGTACTTC.

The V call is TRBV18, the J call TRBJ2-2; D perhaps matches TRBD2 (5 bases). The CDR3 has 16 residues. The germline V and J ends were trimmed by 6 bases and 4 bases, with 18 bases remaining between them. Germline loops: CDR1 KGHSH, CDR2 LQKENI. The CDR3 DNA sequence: TGTGCCAGCTCGGGGAGTAGCAGGCGTCGCACCGGGGAGCTGTTTTTT. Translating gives CASSGSSRRRTGELFF.

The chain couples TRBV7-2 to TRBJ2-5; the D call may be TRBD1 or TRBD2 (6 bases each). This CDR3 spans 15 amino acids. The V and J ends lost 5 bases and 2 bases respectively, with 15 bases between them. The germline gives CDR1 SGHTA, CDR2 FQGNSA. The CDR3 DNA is TGTGCCAGCAGCCGTATGAGGGGGGCACAAGAGACCCAGTACTTC. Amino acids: CASSRMRGAQETQYF.

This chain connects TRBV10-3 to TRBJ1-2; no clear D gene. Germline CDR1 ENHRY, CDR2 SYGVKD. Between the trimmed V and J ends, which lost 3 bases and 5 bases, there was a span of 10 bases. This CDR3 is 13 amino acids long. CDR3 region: CAISELLTYGYTF. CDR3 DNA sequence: TGTGCCATCAGTGAATTATTGACTTATGGCTACACCTTC.

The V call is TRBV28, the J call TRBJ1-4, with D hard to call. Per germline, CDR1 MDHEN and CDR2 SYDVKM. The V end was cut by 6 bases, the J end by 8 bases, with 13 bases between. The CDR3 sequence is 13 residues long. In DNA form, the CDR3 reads TGTGCCAGCAGAGGCCATCAGCGGGAAAAACTGTTTTTT. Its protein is CASRGHQREKLFF.

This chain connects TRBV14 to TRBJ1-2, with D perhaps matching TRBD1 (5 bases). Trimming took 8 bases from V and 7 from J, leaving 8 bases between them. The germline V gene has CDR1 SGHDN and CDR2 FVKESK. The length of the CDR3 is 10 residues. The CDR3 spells CASEGFGYTF. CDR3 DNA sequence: TGTGCCAGCGAGGGGTTTGGCTACACCTTC.

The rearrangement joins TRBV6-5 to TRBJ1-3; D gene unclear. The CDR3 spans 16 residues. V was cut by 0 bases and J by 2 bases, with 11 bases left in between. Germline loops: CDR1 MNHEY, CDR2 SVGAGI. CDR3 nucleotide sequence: TGTGCCAGCAGTTACTCGATGCCGTGGGCTGGAAACACCATATATTTT. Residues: CASSYSMPWAGNTIYF.

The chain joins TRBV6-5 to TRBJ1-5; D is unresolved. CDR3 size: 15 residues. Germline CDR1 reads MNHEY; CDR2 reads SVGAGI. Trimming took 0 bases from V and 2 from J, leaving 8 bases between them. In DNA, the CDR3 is TGTGCCAGCAGTTACTCGGGCTGGGGCAATCAGCCCCAGCATTTT. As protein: CASSYSGWGNQPQHF.

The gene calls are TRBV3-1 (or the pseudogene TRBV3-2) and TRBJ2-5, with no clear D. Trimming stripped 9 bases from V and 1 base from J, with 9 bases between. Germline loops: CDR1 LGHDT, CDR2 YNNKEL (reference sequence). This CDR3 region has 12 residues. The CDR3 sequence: CARLESQETQYF. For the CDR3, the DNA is TGTGCCAGGCTGGAGAGCCAAGAGACCCAGTACTTC.

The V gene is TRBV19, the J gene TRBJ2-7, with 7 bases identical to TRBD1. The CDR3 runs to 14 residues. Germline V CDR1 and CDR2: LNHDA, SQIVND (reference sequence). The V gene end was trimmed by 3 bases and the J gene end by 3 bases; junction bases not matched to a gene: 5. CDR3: CASSIGTEDYEQYF. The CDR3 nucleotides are TGTGCCAGTAGTATCGGGACAGAAGACTACGAGCAGTACTTC.

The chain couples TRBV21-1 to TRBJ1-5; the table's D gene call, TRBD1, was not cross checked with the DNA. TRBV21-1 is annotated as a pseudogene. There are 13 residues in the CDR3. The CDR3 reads CASTDRGYQPQHF. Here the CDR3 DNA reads TGTGCCAGCACTGACAGGGGTTACCAGCCCCAGCATTTT.

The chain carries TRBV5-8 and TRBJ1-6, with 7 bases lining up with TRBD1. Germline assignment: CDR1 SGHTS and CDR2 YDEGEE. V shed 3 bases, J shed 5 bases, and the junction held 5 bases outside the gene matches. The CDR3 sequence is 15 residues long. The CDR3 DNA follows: TGTGCCAGCAGCTCTCAGGGACAGAATAATTCACCCCTCCACTTT. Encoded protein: CASSSQGQNNSPLHF.

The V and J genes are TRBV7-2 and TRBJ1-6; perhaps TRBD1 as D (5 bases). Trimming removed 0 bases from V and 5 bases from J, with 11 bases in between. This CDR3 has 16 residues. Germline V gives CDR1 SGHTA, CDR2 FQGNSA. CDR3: CASSLARSGNNSPLHF. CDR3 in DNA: TGTGCCAGCAGCTTAGCTCGTTCAGGGAATAATTCACCCCTCCACTTT.

The CDR3 region has the DNA TGTGCCAGCAGCCAAGATAGGAGGGACTGGCGTAATGAGCAGTTCTTC. Translation gives CASSQDRRDWRNEQFF. The V call is TRBV3-1 (or the pseudogene TRBV3-2), the J call TRBJ2-1; TRBD2 is a possible D gene (6 bases). This CDR3 has 16 amino acids. V was shortened by 0 bases and J by 7 bases, with 16 bases between the two germline ends. CDR1 is LGHDT, CDR2 YNNKEL, per germline (reference sequence).

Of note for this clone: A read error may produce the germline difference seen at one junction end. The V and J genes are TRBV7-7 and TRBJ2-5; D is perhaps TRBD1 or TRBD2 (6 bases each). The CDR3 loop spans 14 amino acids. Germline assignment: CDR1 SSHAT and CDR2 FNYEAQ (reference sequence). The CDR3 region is CASSPRGRQETQYF. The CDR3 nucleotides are TGTGCTAGCAGCCCCCGGGGGCGTCAAGAGACCCAGTACTTC. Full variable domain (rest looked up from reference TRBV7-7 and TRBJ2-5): GAGVSQSPRYKVTKRGQDVTLRCDPISSHATLYWYQQALGQGPEFLTYFNYEAQPDKSGLPSDRFSAERPEGSISTLTIQRTEQRDSAMYRCASSPRGRQETQYFGPGTRLLVL.

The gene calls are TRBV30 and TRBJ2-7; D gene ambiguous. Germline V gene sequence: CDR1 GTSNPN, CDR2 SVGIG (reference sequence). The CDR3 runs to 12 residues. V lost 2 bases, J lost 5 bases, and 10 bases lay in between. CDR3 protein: CAWSPPGDEQYF. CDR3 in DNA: TGTGCCTGGAGTCCTCCGGGCGACGAGCAGTACTTC.

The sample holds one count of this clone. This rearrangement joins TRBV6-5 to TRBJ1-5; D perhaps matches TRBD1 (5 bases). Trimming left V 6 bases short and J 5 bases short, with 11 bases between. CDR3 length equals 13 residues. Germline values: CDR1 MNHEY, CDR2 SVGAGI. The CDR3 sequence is CASRGLADQPQHF. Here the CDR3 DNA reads TGTGCCAGCAGGGGACTCGCCGATCAGCCCCAGCATTTT.